Shown below are 21 T cell receptor beta chains from a single sample sequenced in a study of T cell repertoires in cytomegalovirus infection. TCRdb itself ran the reads through MiXCR, one entry per CDR3 protein. The sample includes 250,000 to 350,000 distinct CDR3 sequences, over 20% seen only once; the top ten take approximately 13%. Sequencing used PBMCs. Receptors originate from a human donor in good health (CMV status not recorded). Some clones in this sample may be carry-over from other donors' samples.

This clonotype came up many times. The genes are TRBV7-2 and TRBJ2-3, with D uncertain. Germline V lookup: CDR1 SGHTA, CDR2 FQGNSA. The CDR3 covers 17 residues. The V gene lost 5 bases and the J gene lost 1 base, with 19 bases spanning the gap. The CDR3, as DNA: TGTGCCAGCAGCACGCAGAATCTTCTTACTGGCACAGATACGCAGTATTTT. It yields the protein CASSTQNLLTGTDTQYF.

V and J are TRBV28 and TRBJ1-4, with no clear D. V shed 10 bases and J shed 7 bases, with 19 bases lying between them. CDR3 length equals 14 residues. Germline CDR1 is MDHEN and CDR2 is SYDVKM. CDR3 bases: TGTGCCACCACTTCCCCGGCGGGAGGTGAAAAACTGTTTTTT. This translates into CATTSPAGGEKLFF.

This clonotype came up many times. This chain links TRBV7-8 with TRBJ2-1; TRBD2 is a possible D gene (7 bases). The CDR3 length is 15 residues. The V end lost 8 bases, the J end lost 15 bases, and 29 bases lay between the germline ends. Germline values: CDR1 SGHVS, CDR2 FQNEAQ. The CDR3 nucleotides read TGTGCCAGCGGAGGGGTCGGCGGGGGCCCGGCGAGGCTGTTCTTC. Residues: CASGGVGGGPARLFF.

This sequence joins TRBV6-6 and TRBJ1-1; D may be TRBD1 (5 bases). Trimming took off 0 bases at V and 3 bases at J, with 11 bases between the two ends. This CDR3 has 15 residues. In germline, CDR1 is MNHNY, CDR2 SVGAGI (reference sequence). CDR3 protein: CASSYSVGGDTEAFF. CDR3 DNA sequence: TGTGCCAGCAGTTACTCTGTCGGGGGGGACACTGAAGCTTTCTTT.

This sequence joins TRBV6-2 or TRBV6-3 and TRBJ2-1, with 12 bases identical to TRBD2. Germline CDR1 is MNHEY and CDR2 is SVGEGT. This CDR3 spans 15 amino acids. The J segment lost 4 bases and the V segment lost 6 bases, leaving 4 bases of the junction unmatched. CDR3 region: CASRSSGGAYNEQFF. DNA for the CDR3: TGTGCCAGCAGATCTAGCGGGGGGGCTTACAATGAGCAGTTCTTC.

A few counts support this clonotype. V and J are TRBV6-2 or TRBV6-3 and TRBJ2-7; TRBD2 matches at 7 bases. In germline, CDR1 is MNHEY, CDR2 SVGEGT. V trimming: 8 bases; J trimming: 3 bases; junction bases outside the gene matches: 7. The CDR3 totals 13 residues. The CDR3: CASQRTRGYEQYV. CDR3 coding DNA: TGTGCCAGCCAGAGGACTAGAGGCTACGAGCAGTACGTC.

The chain joins TRBV20-1 to TRBJ1-5; a weak D match, TRBD1 (5 bases). The CDR3 spans 13 residues. The V end lost 3 bases, the J end lost 8 bases, and 14 bases lay between the germline ends. Germline V lookup: CDR1 DFQATT, CDR2 SNEGSKA (reference sequence). CDR3 region: CSASKGPEEPQHF. DNA of the CDR3: TGCAGTGCTAGTAAGGGACCGGAGGAGCCCCAGCATTTT.

This clonotype showed up just a few times. The rearrangement joins TRBV7-8 to TRBJ1-5; TRBD1 aligns across 9 bases. V was pared by 5 bases and J by 3 bases, with 5 bases of the junction left unmatched. There are 15 residues in the CDR3. The germline gives CDR1 SGHVS, CDR2 FQNEAQ. CDR3 nucleotide sequence: TGTGCCAGCAGCCGCCGGGACAGGGTCAATCAGCCCCAGCATTTT. This translates into CASSRRDRVNQPQHF. The full variable domain, in which reference TRBV7-8 and TRBJ1-5 provide the parts outside the CDR3, is GAGVSQSPRYKVAKRGQDVALRCDPISGHVSLFWYQQALGQGPEFLTYFQNEAQLDKSGLPSDRFFAERPEGSVSTLKIQRTQQEDSAVYLCASSRRDRVNQPQHFGDGTRLSIL.

V gene TRBV5-5 combines with J gene TRBJ2-1; D is possibly TRBD1 or TRBD2 (5 bases each). The germline V gene has CDR1 SGHKS and CDR2 YYEKEE (reference sequence). Trimming shortened V by 4 bases and J by 5 bases, and 10 bases separated the two germline ends. The CDR3 has 13 residues. The CDR3 protein is CASSGGPHNEQFF. CDR3 in DNA: TGTGCCAGCAGCGGGGGACCCCACAATGAGCAGTTCTTC.

This clonotype came up a few times. The gene calls are TRBV20-1 and TRBJ2-5; TRBD1 aligns across 8 bases. CDR1 DFQATT and CDR2 SNEGSKA come from the germline V gene (reference sequence). This CDR3 has 14 residues. V lost 6 bases, J lost 1 base, and 7 bases stayed unmatched. CDR3: CSAPDRGPQETQYF. The CDR3 DNA reads TGCAGTGCGCCAGACAGGGGACCCCAAGAGACCCAGTACTTC.

The rearrangement joins TRBV6-6 to TRBJ1-3; a weak D match, TRBD1 (6 bases). The CDR3 length is 16 residues. The germline V and J ends were trimmed by 4 bases and 3 bases, with 16 bases remaining between them. Looked up from germline, CDR1 is MNHNY and CDR2 is SVGAGI (reference sequence). The CDR3 loop is CASSFAGATVGNTIYF. The CDR3 DNA sequence: TGTGCCAGCAGTTTCGCGGGGGCGACAGTTGGAAACACCATATATTTT.

This clonotype was recorded a few times. The V gene is TRBV29-1, the J gene TRBJ2-3, with D maybe TRBD1 (5 bases). This CDR3 has 13 residues. Germline-derived CDR1 and CDR2 are SQVTM and ANQGSEA. The V and J ends lost 3 bases and 4 bases respectively, with 11 bases between them. Here the CDR3 reads CSVDGQGSDTQYF. CDR3 sequence (DNA): TGCAGCGTTGACGGGCAGGGTTCAGATACGCAGTATTTT.

This clonotype has only a few counts. The rearrangement links TRBV4-1 to TRBJ1-2; a weak D match, TRBD1 (5 bases). There are 14 residues in the CDR3. Trimming removed 1 base from V and 8 bases from J, with 14 bases in between. Germline CDR1 and CDR2: MGHRA and YSYEKL. CDR3 in amino acids: CASSQVGTRDGYTF. CDR3 coding DNA: TGCGCCAGCAGCCAAGTTGGGACCAGGGACGGCTACACCTTC.

The J gene is TRBJ1-1, the V gene TRBV29-1, with a tentative D call TRBD1 (5 bases). Germline loops: CDR1 SQVTM, CDR2 ANQGSEA. The V end was cut by 3 bases, the J end by 4 bases, with 12 bases between. The CDR3 totals 13 residues. The CDR3: CSVEGTGGTEAFF. CDR3 sequence (DNA): TGCAGCGTTGAGGGCACGGGGGGCACTGAAGCTTTCTTT.

The chain uses TRBV30 and TRBJ2-5; the D call may be TRBD1 or TRBD2 (5 bases each). With 5 bases removed from V and 1 base from J, the gap between germline ends came to 14 bases. The CDR3 contains 14 residues. CDR1 GTSNPN and CDR2 SVGIG come from the germline V gene (reference sequence). CDR3 coding DNA: TGTGCCTGGCAGACGGGACCGCCCCAAGAGACCCAGTACTTC. Its protein is CAWQTGPPQETQYF. Full variable domain (rest looked up from reference TRBV30 and TRBJ2-5): SQTIHQWPATLVQPVGSPLSLECTVEGTSNPNLYWYRQAAGRGLQLLFYSVGIGQISSEVPQNLSASRPQDRQFILSSKKLLLSDSGFYLCAWQTGPPQETQYFGPGTRLLVL.

V and J are TRBV29-1 and TRBJ1-1; possibly TRBD1 for D (5 bases). CDR3 length: 14 residues. The V end was cut by 6 bases, the J end by 1 base, with 15 bases between. CDR1 and CDR2 (germline): SQVTM, ANQGSEA. CDR3 amino acids: CSVPEVGQNTEAFF. The CDR3 nucleotides read TGCAGCGTCCCAGAGGTGGGGCAGAACACTGAAGCTTTCTTT.

This clonotype was counted a few times. The chain uses TRBV29-1 and TRBJ2-5; possibly TRBD1 for D (6 bases). The V gene lost 3 bases and the J gene lost 2 bases, with 10 bases spanning the gap. Germline V gene lookup returns CDR1 SQVTM and CDR2 ANQGSEA. The CDR3 spans 13 residues. In DNA, the CDR3 is TGCAGCGTTGAGGGACAACGGCAAGAGACCCAGTACTTC. Translating gives CSVEGQRQETQYF.

The chain is built from TRBV6-5 and TRBJ1-2, with a tentative D call TRBD1 (6 bases). The V and J ends lost 5 bases and 2 bases respectively, with 15 bases between them. From germline, CDR1 is MNHEY and CDR2 SVGAGI. CDR3 length equals 15 residues. CDR3 loop: CASSQNREGNYGYTF. The CDR3 DNA sequence: TGTGCCAGCAGTCAAAACAGGGAGGGAAACTATGGCTACACCTTC.

This clonotype came up a few times. The J gene is TRBJ2-1, the V gene TRBV7-2, with TRBD1 as a possible D gene (7 bases). The V and J ends lost 2 bases and 3 bases respectively, with 14 bases between them. Germline V gene data show CDR1 as SGHTA and CDR2 as FQGNSA. The CDR3 spans 16 residues. The CDR3 DNA sequence: TGTGCCAGCAGCTTACCGCGGGACAGCAGCTACAATGAGCAGTTCTTC. This translates into CASSLPRDSSYNEQFF.

V and J are TRBV5-1 and TRBJ2-1; TRBD1 is a possible D gene (6 bases). V shed 2 bases and J shed 5 bases, with 14 bases lying between them. Germline assignment: CDR1 SGHRS and CDR2 YFSETQ. The CDR3 spans 15 residues. CDR3 in DNA: TGCGCCAGCAGCTTAAGGGACACCAGGAACAATGAGCAGTTCTTC. It encodes CASSLRDTRNNEQFF.

This chain connects TRBV19 to TRBJ2-3; D is tentatively TRBD1 or TRBD2 (6 bases each). From germline, CDR1 is LNHDA and CDR2 SQIVND (reference sequence). V shed 3 bases and J shed 2 bases, with 12 bases lying between them. The CDR3 spans 15 residues. CDR3 DNA: TGTGCCAGTAGTATCGTCGGGGGCAACACAGATACGCAGTATTTT. It codes for CASSIVGGNTDTQYF.